This T cell receptor (beta chain) was observed in a study of blood T cells in healthy people across ages. Then a second PCR, running about 6 to 11 cycles, was carried out with a sample-barcoded 5' primer and a J-beta primer mix. Each sample yielded at least 3 million CDR3-containing paired-end reads. TCRdb fed the 5' RACE reads into MiXCR, producing one record per CDR3 protein. The sample shows some 1.5 million distinct CDR3 sequences, approximately 28% of them seen only once. Germline CDR1 is MGHRA and CDR2 is YSYEKL. V shed 4 bases and J shed 8 bases, with 12 bases lying between them. CDR3 length: 13 amino acids. Every donor contributed approximately 10 milliliters of peripheral blood by blood draw. The authors extracted at least 6 micrograms of total RNA per sample.

Sequenced: blood. This clonotype was obtained from a woman in her 30s in good health. The chain recombines TRBV4-1 with TRBJ2-4; tentative D call: TRBD1 (5 bases). The chain's CDR3 is CASSRAGMDIQYF. In DNA form, the CDR3 reads TGCGCCAGCAGCCGGGCAGGGATGGACATTCAGTACTTC.